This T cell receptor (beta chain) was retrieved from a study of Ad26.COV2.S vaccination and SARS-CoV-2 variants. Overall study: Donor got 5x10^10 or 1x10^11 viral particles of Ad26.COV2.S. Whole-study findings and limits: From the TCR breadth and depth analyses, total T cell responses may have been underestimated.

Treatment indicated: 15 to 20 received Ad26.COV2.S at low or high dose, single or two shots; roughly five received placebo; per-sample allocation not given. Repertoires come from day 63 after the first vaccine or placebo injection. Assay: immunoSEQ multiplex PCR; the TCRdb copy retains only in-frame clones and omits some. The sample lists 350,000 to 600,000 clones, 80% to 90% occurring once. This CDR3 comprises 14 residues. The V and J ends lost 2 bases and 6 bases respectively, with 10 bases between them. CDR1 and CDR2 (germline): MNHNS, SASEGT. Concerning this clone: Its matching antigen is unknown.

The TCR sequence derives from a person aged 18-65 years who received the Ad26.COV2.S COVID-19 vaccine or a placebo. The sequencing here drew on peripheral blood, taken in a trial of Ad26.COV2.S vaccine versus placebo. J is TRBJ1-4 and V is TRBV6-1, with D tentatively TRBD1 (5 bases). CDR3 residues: CASSEMGVDEKLFF. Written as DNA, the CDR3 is TGTGCCAGCAGTGAAATGGGGGTGGATGAAAAACTGTTTTTT.